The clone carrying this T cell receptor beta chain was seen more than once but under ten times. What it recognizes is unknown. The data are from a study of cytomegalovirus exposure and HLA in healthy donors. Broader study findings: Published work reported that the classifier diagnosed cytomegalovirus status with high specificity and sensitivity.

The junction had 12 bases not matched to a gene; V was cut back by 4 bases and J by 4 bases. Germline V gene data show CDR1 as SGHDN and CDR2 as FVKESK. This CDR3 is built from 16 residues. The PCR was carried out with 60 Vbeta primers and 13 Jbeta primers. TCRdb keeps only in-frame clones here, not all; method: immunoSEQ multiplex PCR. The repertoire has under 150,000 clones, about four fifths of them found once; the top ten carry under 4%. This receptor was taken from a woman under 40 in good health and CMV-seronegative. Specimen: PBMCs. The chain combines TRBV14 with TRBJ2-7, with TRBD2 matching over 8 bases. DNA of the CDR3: TGTGCCAGCAGCCTGTCCCGGACTAGCCCCTTTTACGAGCAGTACTTC. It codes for CASSLSRTSPFYEQYF.